This T cell receptor (beta chain) was sequenced for a study of beta chain features in type 1 diabetes. Study information: Patients did not differ from healthy donors in age, gender or cell yield. Study-wide results and caveats: Researchers reported that naive, central memory and Treg TCRB repertoires appeared more similar in patients than in healthy donors.

The whole isolated RNA underwent reverse transcription, so sequencing captured expressed TCRB transcripts. The data were produced by immunoSEQ multiplex PCR, yet TCRdb's version contains in-frame clones alone and is incomplete. Of about 930,000 clones listed, around a sixth are singletons. Only a few counts were recorded for this clone. Its antigen is unidentified. Trimming cost V 4 bases and J 0 bases, with 14 bases left between them. This CDR3 is built from 15 residues. From germline, CDR1 is SGHNT and CDR2 YYREEE (reference sequence). The sequence was obtained from a woman aged 18-29 years in good health. Sequencing was performed on naive CD4+ T cells from blood. V gene TRBV5-4 combines with J gene TRBJ2-7; a possible D gene is TRBD2 (5 bases). The CDR3 DNA is TGTGCCAGCAGCCGGAGGACCATGAGCTCCTACGAGCAGTACTTC. Amino acid sequence: CASSRRTMSSYEQYF.